Each of the 17 T cell receptor beta chains below was sequenced from the same sample in a study of shared clonotypes between healthy human individuals. CD8 cells classed as naive were CD45RO-negative and positively selected for CCR7, excluding terminally differentiated effector memory CD45RA+ cells. Assay used: immunoSEQ multiplex PCR; TCRdb lists only in-frame clones, some missing. The data contain roughly 570,000 clones, roughly 98% of them singletons. Sequencing was carried out using naive CD8+ T cells sorted from blood. The receptors come from a man younger than 45 in good health.

This sequence joins TRBV11-2 and TRBJ2-5; no firm D call. Trimming took off 2 bases at V and 3 bases at J, with 13 bases between the two ends. CDR1 is SGHAT and CDR2 is FQNNGV in the germline V gene. This CDR3 comprises 15 residues. The CDR3 is CASSLSPSPKETQYF. Written as DNA, the CDR3 is TGTGCCAGCAGCTTAAGCCCCTCCCCCAAAGAGACCCAGTACTTC. The variable domain in full, with the rest retrieved from reference TRBV11-2 and TRBJ2-5, is EAGVAQSPRYKIIEKRQSVAFWCNPISGHATLYWYQQILGQGPKLLIQFQNNGVVDDSQLPKDRFSAERLKGVDSTLKIQPAKLEDSAVYLCASSLSPSPKETQYFGPGTRLLVL.

The sample holds one count of this clone. The chain is built from TRBV2 and TRBJ2-7; D ambiguous. This CDR3 spans 16 amino acids. From germline, CDR1 is SNHLY and CDR2 FYNNEI. V lost 2 bases to trimming and J lost 0 bases, with 14 bases between them. The CDR3 is CASSEYPVQSSYEQYF. As DNA, the CDR3 is TGTGCCAGCAGTGAATACCCAGTCCAGAGCTCCTACGAGCAGTACTTC.

Comments on this clone: Other DNA variants within this sample encode the same CDR3. V usage is TRBV11-2 and J usage is TRBJ2-1; a possible D gene is TRBD2 (6 bases). This CDR3 contains 15 residues. Looked up from germline, CDR1 is SGHAT and CDR2 is FQNNGV. V was pared by 2 bases and J by 0 bases, with 8 bases between. The CDR3 spells CASSLLGSSYNEQFF. The CDR3 region has the DNA TGTGCCAGCAGCTTACTCGGGAGCTCCTACAATGAGCAGTTCTTC.

The chain joins TRBV27 to TRBJ2-7; a weak D match, TRBD2 (6 bases). Trimming took off 6 bases at V and 0 bases at J, with 9 bases between the two ends. This CDR3 region has 13 residues. Germline CDR1 is MNHEY and CDR2 is SMNVEV (reference sequence). The CDR3 protein is CASRRLDSYEQYF. The CDR3 DNA reads as TGTGCCAGCAGACGACTAGACTCCTACGAGCAGTACTTC.

The chain employs TRBV9 and TRBJ1-2, with 9 bases that match TRBD1. The germline V gene has CDR1 SGDLS and CDR2 YYNGEE. There are 13 residues in the CDR3. V trimming: 0 bases; J trimming: 7 bases; junction bases outside the gene matches: 1. CDR3 protein: CASSVEGQGGYTF. The CDR3 nucleotides read TGTGCCAGCAGCGTAGAGGGACAGGGTGGCTACACCTTC.

V and J are TRBV29-1 and TRBJ2-7, with 10 positions matching TRBD2. The CDR3 covers 13 residues. Germline CDR1 reads SQVTM; CDR2 reads ANQGSEA. CDR3 DNA: TGCTGTGCGGAACTAGCGGGATCCTACGAGCAGTACTTC. Translation gives CCAELAGSYEQYF.

The genes are TRBV5-1 and TRBJ2-1; 7 bases agree with TRBD2. Germline CDR1 reads SGHRS; CDR2 reads YFSETQ. This CDR3 region has 17 residues. J gave up 4 bases and V 0 bases, and 10 bases lay outside the gene matches. The CDR3 DNA reads as TGCGCCAGCAGCTTGGCGGTAGGCCTAGCGGCATACAATGAGCAGTTCTTC. Translating gives CASSLAVGLAAYNEQFF.

In nucleotides, the CDR3 is TGTGCCAGCAGCGCCGGTTTAGCGGGAGACCTTATCTACGAGCAGTACTTC. Translation gives CASSAGLAGDLIYEQYF. The rearrangement uses TRBV7-6 and TRBJ2-7, with 9 bases matching TRBD2. There are 17 residues in the CDR3. Per the germline V gene, CDR1 is SGHVS and CDR2 is FNYEAQ. J lost 3 bases, V lost 5 bases, and 14 bases had no gene match.

The gene calls are TRBV9 and TRBJ1-2; D gene ambiguous. This CDR3 is built from 14 residues. Germline CDR1 is SGDLS and CDR2 is YYNGEE. With 0 bases removed from V and 5 bases from J, the gap between germline ends came to 11 bases. Here the CDR3 reads CASSVDGFGYGYTF. The CDR3 DNA follows: TGTGCCAGCAGCGTAGATGGGTTTGGTTATGGCTACACCTTC.

On this clone: This specimen includes other DNA sequences encoding the same CDR3. This sequence joins TRBV14 and TRBJ1-1; D gene ambiguous. The ends were cut back, 0 bases at V and 5 bases at J, with 10 bases in the middle. CDR1 is SGHDN and CDR2 is FVKESK in the germline V gene. CDR3 length equals 14 residues. The CDR3: CASSQDLGDTEAFF. CDR3 bases: TGTGCCAGCAGCCAAGATCTCGGAGATACTGAAGCTTTCTTT.

The rearrangement uses TRBV5-4 and TRBJ2-2; D call uncertain. This CDR3 contains 12 residues. In germline, CDR1 is SGHNT, CDR2 YYREEE (reference sequence). V lost 0 bases to trimming and J lost 7 bases, with 4 bases between them. The CDR3 here is CASSLGGGELFF. The CDR3 coding sequence is TGTGCCAGCAGCTTGGGGGGCGGGGAGCTGTTTTTT.

This chain links TRBV4-3 with TRBJ2-7, with a possible D match to TRBD1 (6 bases). Trimming cost V 2 bases and J 3 bases, with 11 bases left between them. Germline V gives CDR1 LGHNA, CDR2 YSLEER. The CDR3 is made up of 14 amino acids. The CDR3 coding sequence is TGCGCCAGCAGCCAACGCTGGACAGACTACGAGCAGTACTTC. This translates into CASSQRWTDYEQYF.

The chain joins TRBV6-5 to TRBJ2-2, with D unresolved. This CDR3 region has 16 residues. Germline loops: CDR1 MNHEY, CDR2 SVGAGI. Deletions cut 0 bases from V and 1 base from J, with 9 bases between. The chain's CDR3 is CASSYSGLKNTGELFF. Written as DNA, the CDR3 is TGTGCCAGCAGTTACTCTGGGCTTAAGAACACCGGGGAGCTGTTTTTT.

The CDR3 region is CAWTPGTSGANVLTF. The CDR3 region has the DNA TGTGCCTGGACTCCCGGGACCTCTGGGGCCAACGTCCTGACTTTC. The chain uses TRBV30 and TRBJ2-6; the D call may be TRBD1 or TRBD2 (5 bases each). Trimming left V 4 bases short and J 0 bases short, with 10 bases between. The CDR3 length is 15 residues. CDR1 is GTSNPN and CDR2 is SVGIG in the germline V gene (reference sequence). Combining the CDR3 with reference TRBV30 and TRBJ2-6 gives the whole variable domain SQTIHQWPATLVQPVGSPLSLECTVEGTSNPNLYWYRQAAGRGLQLLFYSVGIGQISSEVPQNLSASRPQDRQFILSSKKLLLSDSGFYLCAWTPGTSGANVLTFGAGSRLTVL.

The rearrangement joins TRBV27 to TRBJ2-1; 14 nucleotides line up with TRBD2. Trimming cost V 5 bases and J 10 bases; bases outside gene matches: 10. Germline V CDR1 and CDR2: MNHEY, SMNVEV (reference sequence). The CDR3 is 16 amino acids. The CDR3 DNA is TGTGCCAGCAGTCCATCGGGACTAGCGGGAGCTGGCGAGCAGTTCTTC. This sequence encodes CASSPSGLAGAGEQFF.

The chain links TRBV7-2 to TRBJ2-1; maybe TRBD2 (6 bases). This CDR3 contains 14 residues. Trimming cost V 5 bases and J 4 bases, with 12 bases left between them. From germline, CDR1 is SGHTA and CDR2 FQGNSA. CDR3 loop: CASSPRGLYNEQFF. CDR3 in DNA: TGTGCCAGCAGCCCCCGGGGACTTTACAATGAGCAGTTCTTC.

The chain couples TRBV11-2 to TRBJ2-2; 12 bases fit TRBD1. This CDR3 has 15 amino acids. Trimming took 4 bases from V and 5 from J; bases not matched to a gene: 2. The germline CDR1 and CDR2 sequences are SGHAT and FQNNGV. The CDR3 nucleotides are TGTGCCAGCAGCTGGGGACAGGGGGCGACCGGGGAGCTGTTTTTT. This gives the protein CASSWGQGATGELFF.